Described below is a single TCR beta chain sequence and its context. As yet, its antigen is unknown. These data are taken from a study of cytomegalovirus exposure and HLA in healthy donors. Whole-study findings and limits: Donors were assumed by presence/absence analyses to have roughly uniform sequencing depth. For TCR beta chains, V- and J-gene trimming was later linked to a missense DCLRE1C variant.

This PCR relied on a set of 60 Vbeta primers and 13 Jbeta primers. TCRdb keeps only in-frame clones here, not all; method: immunoSEQ multiplex PCR. The sample holds approximately 140,000 clones, roughly 79% seen once. The sequenced material came from PBMCs. The clonotype was recovered from a young woman in good health and CMV-seronegative.

CDR3 nucleotide sequence: TGTGCCAGCAGCTTAGCCAACAGGGCCTACAATGAGCAGTTCTTC. It yields the protein CASSLANRAYNEQFF. This chain connects TRBV7-8 to TRBJ2-1; maybe TRBD1 (6 bases). Germline lookup yields CDR1 SGHVS and CDR2 FQNEAQ. This CDR3 contains 15 residues. V gave up 0 bases and J gave up 2 bases, with 8 bases separating them. Looking up the rest from reference TRBV7-8 and TRBJ2-1 gives the full variable domain: GAGVSQSPRYKVAKRGQDVALRCDPISGHVSLFWYQQALGQGPEFLTYFQNEAQLDKSGLPSDRFFAERPEGSVSTLKIQRTQQEDSAVYLCASSLANRAYNEQFFGPGTRLTVL.